This T cell receptor beta chain appears in the sequencing data of a study of T cells in Graves' hyperthyroidism and ophthalmopathy. Looking at the study overall: At initial diagnosis, before any treatment had begun, peripheral blood was obtained.

Study-wide results and caveats: Blood also contained most expanded thyroid clonotypes above 0.001.

Amplification yielded TCR beta CDR3 regions, with RNA transcripts as the source. With the HTBI primer set, the TCR CDR3 went through a first round of RT-PCR. TCRdb processed the multiplex PCR reads anew with MiXCR; each CDR3 protein has one entry. The sample yields about 360,000 distinct CDR3 sequences, roughly 13% seen once. Germline V gene data show CDR1 as MNHNS and CDR2 as SASEGT. The CDR3 length is 12 residues. The V end lost 6 bases, the J end lost 8 bases, and 11 bases lay between the germline ends. Turning to this clonotype: Its antigen is as yet unknown.

V gene TRBV6-1 combines with J gene TRBJ1-5; no clear D gene. Sequencing input: blood. This clonotype was sampled from a woman aged 18-29 years with Graves' hyperthyroidism. The chain's CDR3 is CASRALGEPQHF. The CDR3 DNA follows: TGTGCCAGCAGGGCCCTTGGGGAGCCCCAGCATTTT.